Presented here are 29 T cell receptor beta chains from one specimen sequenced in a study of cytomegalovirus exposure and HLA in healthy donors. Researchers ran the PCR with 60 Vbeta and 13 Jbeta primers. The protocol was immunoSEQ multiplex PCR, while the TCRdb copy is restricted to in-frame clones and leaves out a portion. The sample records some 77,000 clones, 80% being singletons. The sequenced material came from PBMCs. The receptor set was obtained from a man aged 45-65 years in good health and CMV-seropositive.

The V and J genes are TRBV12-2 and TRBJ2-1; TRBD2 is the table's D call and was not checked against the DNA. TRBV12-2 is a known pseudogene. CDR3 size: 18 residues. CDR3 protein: CASRLTGLTSGNQNEQFF. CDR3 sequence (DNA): TGTGCAAGTCGCTTAACTGGTCTGACTAGCGGGAATCAGAATGAGCAGTTCTTC.

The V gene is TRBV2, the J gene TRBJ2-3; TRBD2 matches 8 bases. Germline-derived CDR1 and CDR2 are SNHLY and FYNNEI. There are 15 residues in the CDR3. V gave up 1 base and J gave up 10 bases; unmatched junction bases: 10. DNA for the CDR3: TGTGCCAGCAGTGAAGACGGGAGGGCCAGTGTACCGCAGTATTTT. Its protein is CASSEDGRASVPQYF.

CDR3 residues: CASSRDREAYEQYF. The CDR3 nucleotides are TGTGCCAGCAGTCGGGACAGGGAAGCCTACGAGCAGTACTTC. V usage is TRBV6-1 and J usage is TRBJ2-7; TRBD1 aligns across 9 bases. V lost 5 bases and J lost 2; bases outside the gene matches: 4. The CDR3 loop spans 14 amino acids. Germline V lookup: CDR1 MNHNS, CDR2 SASEGT.

The DNA for the CDR3 is TGTGCCAGCAGTGACAAGCGGAATACCGGGGAGCTGTTTTTT. Translated: CASSDKRNTGELFF. The chain joins TRBV2 to TRBJ2-2, with a weak D call TRBD2 (5 bases). Germline loops: CDR1 SNHLY, CDR2 FYNNEI. Trimming cost V 3 bases and J 5 bases, with 10 bases left between them. The CDR3 is 14 amino acids.

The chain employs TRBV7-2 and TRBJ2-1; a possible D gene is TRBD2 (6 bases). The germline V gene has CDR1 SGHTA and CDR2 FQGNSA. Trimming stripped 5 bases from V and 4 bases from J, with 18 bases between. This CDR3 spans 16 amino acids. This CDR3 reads CASSPRRSGLYNEQFF. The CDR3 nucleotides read TGTGCCAGCAGCCCACGACGGAGCGGGCTTTACAATGAGCAGTTCTTC.

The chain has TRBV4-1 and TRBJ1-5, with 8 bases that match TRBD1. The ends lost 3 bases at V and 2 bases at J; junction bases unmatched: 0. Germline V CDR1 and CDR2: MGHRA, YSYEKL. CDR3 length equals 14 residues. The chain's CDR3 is CASSQGQGNQPQHF. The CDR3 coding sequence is TGCGCCAGCAGCCAGGGACAGGGCAATCAGCCCCAGCATTTT.

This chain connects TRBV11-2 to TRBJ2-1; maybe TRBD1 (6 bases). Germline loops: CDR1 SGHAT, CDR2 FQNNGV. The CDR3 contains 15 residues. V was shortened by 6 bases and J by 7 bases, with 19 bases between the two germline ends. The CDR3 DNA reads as TGTGCCAGCAGTTTCGACAGGCCCTCGGTGAATGAGCAGTTCTTC. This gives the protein CASSFDRPSVNEQFF.

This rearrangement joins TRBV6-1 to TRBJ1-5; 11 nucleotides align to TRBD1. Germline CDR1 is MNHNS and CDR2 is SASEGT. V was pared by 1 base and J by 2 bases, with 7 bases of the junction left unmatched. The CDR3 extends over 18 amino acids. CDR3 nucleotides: TGTGCCAGCAGTGAAGGCTGGACAGGGGGCATTGGCAATCAGCCCCAGCATTTT. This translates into CASSEGWTGGIGNQPQHF.

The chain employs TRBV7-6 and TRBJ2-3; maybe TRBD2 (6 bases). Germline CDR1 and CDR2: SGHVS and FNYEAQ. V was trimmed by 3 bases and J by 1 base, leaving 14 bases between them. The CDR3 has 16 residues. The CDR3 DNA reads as TGTGCCAGCAGCTTGCGGGGCGGAGCAGGCACAGATACGCAGTATTTT. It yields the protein CASSLRGGAGTDTQYF.

The CDR3 region has the DNA TGTGCCAGCAGCGTAGGAGTTGGCACTGAAGCTTTCTTT. Encoded protein: CASSVGVGTEAFF. The V call is TRBV9, the J call TRBJ1-1; D is ambiguous. Trimming stripped 0 bases from V and 4 bases from J, with 7 bases between. This CDR3 has 13 amino acids. Germline lookup yields CDR1 SGDLS and CDR2 YYNGEE. Combining the CDR3 with reference TRBV9 and TRBJ1-1 gives the whole variable domain DSGVTQTPKHLITATGQRVTLRCSPRSGDLSVYWYQQSLDQGLQFLIQYYNGEERAKGNILERFSAQQFPDLHSELNLSSLELGDSALYFCASSVGVGTEAFFGQGTRLTVV.

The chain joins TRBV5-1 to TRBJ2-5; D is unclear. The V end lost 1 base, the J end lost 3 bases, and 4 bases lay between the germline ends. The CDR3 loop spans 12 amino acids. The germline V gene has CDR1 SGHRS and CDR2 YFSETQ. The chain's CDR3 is CASSLPEETQYF. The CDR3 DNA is TGCGCCAGCAGCTTGCCCGAAGAGACCCAGTACTTC.

CDR3 region: CASSLAGVGTGELFF. The CDR3 DNA reads as TGTGCCAGCAGCTTAGCGGGAGTGGGCACCGGGGAGCTGTTTTTT. The gene calls are TRBV7-9 and TRBJ2-2; a weak D match, TRBD2 (5 bases). The CDR3 extends over 15 amino acids. V was clipped by 0 bases and J by 4 bases, with 9 bases between them. Per the germline V gene, CDR1 is SEHNR and CDR2 is FQNEAQ (reference sequence).

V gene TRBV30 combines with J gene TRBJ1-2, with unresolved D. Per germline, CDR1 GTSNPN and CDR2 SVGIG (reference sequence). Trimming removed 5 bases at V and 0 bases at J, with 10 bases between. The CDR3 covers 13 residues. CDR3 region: CAWRREANYGYTF. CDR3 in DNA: TGTGCCTGGCGGAGAGAAGCTAACTATGGCTACACCTTC. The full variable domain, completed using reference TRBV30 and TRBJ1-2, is SQTIHQWPATLVQPVGSPLSLECTVEGTSNPNLYWYRQAAGRGLQLLFYSVGIGQISSEVPQNLSASRPQDRQFILSSKKLLLSDSGFYLCAWRREANYGYTFGSGTRLTVV.

The CDR3 spells CASSFPGLAKYF. The CDR3 nucleotides read TGTGCCAGCAGCTTCCCGGGACTAGCAAAGTATTTT. The rearrangement links TRBV7-2 to TRBJ2-3; 9 bases align to TRBD2. The trim removed 3 bases at V and 13 bases at J, leaving 5 bases unmatched. CDR3 size: 12 residues. Per germline, CDR1 SGHTA and CDR2 FQGNSA.

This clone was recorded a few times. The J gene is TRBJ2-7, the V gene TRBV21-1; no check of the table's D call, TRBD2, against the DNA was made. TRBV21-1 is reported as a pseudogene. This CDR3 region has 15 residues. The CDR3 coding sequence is TGTGCCAGCAGCAAAGCGGTTCGGACTAGCTGCGAGCAGTACTTC. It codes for CASSKAVRTSCEQYF.

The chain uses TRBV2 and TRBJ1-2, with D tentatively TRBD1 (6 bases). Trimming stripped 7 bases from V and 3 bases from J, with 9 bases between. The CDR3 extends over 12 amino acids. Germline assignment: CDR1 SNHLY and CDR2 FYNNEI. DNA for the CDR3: TGTGCCAGCAACAGGGTATACTATGGCTACACCTTC. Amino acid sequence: CASNRVYYGYTF.

Here the CDR3 DNA reads TGTGCCCAAACCACACCCCGGACAGGGGGCGCCGCCGGGGAGCTGTTTTTT. This sequence encodes CAQTTPRTGGAAGELFF. The J gene is TRBJ2-2, the V gene TRBV12-5; 11 nucleotides line up with TRBD1. The CDR3 spans 17 residues. Germline V gene lookup returns CDR1 LGHNT and CDR2 FRNRAP.

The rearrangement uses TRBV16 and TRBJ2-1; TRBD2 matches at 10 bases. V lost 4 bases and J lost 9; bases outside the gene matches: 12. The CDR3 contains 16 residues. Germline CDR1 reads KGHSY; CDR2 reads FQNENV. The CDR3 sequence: CASSLLTSGLFGEQFF. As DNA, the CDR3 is TGTGCCAGCAGCCTGCTGACTAGCGGGCTTTTCGGTGAGCAGTTCTTC.

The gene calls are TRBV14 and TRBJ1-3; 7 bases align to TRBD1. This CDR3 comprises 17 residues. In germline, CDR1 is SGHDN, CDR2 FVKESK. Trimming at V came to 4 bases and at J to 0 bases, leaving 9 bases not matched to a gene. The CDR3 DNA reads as TGTGCCAGCAGCCGAATACACAGGGGTCCCTCTGGAAACACCATATATTTT. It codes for CASSRIHRGPSGNTIYF.

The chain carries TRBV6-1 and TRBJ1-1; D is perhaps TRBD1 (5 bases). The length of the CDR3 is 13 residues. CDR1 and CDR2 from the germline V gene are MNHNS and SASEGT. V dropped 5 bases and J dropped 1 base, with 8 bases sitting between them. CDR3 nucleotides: TGTGCCAGCAGTAGCAGGGAGAACACTGAAGCTTTCTTT. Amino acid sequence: CASSSRENTEAFF.

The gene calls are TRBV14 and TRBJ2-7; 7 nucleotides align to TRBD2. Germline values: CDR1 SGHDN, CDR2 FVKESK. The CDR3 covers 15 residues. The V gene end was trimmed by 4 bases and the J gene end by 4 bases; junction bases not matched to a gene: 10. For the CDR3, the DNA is TGTGCCAGCAGCCTCGGACTAGTGGTTGGGTACGAGCAGTACTTC. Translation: CASSLGLVVGYEQYF.

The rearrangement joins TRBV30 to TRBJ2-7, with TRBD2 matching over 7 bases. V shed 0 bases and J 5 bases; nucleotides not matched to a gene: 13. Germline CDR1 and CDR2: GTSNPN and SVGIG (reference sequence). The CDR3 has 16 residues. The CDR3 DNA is TGTGCCTGGAGTGTACGAAGCGGGAACCCCACCGACGAGCAGTACTTC. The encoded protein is CAWSVRSGNPTDEQYF.

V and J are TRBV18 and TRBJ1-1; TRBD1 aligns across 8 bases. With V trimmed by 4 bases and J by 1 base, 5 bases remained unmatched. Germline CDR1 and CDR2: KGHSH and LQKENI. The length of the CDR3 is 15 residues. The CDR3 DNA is TGTGCCAGCTCACTCGGGACAGGACGGAACACTGAAGCTTTCTTT. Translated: CASSLGTGRNTEAFF.

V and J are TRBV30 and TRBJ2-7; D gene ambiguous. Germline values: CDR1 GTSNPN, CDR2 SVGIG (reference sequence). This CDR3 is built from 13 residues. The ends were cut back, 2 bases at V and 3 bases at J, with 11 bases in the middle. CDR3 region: CAWSRNRNYEQYF. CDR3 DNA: TGTGCCTGGAGTAGGAACAGAAACTACGAGCAGTACTTC.

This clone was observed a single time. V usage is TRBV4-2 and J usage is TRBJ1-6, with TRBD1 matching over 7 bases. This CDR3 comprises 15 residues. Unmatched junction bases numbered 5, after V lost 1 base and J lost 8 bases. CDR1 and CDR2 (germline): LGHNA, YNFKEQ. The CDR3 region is CASSQGVQGYSPLHF. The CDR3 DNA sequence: TGTGCCAGCAGCCAAGGGGTACAGGGGTATTCACCCCTCCACTTT.

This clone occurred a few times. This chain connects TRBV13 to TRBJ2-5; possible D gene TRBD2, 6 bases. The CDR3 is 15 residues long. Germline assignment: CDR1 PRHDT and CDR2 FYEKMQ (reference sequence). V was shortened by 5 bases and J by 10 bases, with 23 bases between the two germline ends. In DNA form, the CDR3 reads TGTGCCAGCAGCAGGGCCGGGACTGCCACGCGGAGCCAGTACTTC. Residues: CASSRAGTATRSQYF.

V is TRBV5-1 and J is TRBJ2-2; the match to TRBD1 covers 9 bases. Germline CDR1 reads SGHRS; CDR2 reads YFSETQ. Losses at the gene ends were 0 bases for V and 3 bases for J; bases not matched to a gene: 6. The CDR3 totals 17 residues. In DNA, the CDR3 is TGCGCCAGCAGCTTGGTTCGGACAGGGGAAGACACCGGGGAGCTGTTTTTT. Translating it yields CASSLVRTGEDTGELFF.

For the CDR3, the DNA is TGTGCCTGGAGTGTTGGGACAGAGAACACTGAAGCTTTCTTT. Translating gives CAWSVGTENTEAFF. V is TRBV30 and J is TRBJ1-1, with 7 nucleotides matching TRBD1. This CDR3 contains 14 residues. CDR1 GTSNPN and CDR2 SVGIG come from the germline V gene (reference sequence). V lost 0 bases to trimming and J lost 1 base; unmatched junction nucleotides: 2.

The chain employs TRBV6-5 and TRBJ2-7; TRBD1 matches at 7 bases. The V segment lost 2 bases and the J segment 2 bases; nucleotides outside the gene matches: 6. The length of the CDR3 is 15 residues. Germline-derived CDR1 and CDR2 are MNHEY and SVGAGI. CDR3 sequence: CASSYAHRGTYEQYF. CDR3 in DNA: TGTGCCAGCAGTTACGCCCACAGGGGTACCTACGAGCAGTACTTC.